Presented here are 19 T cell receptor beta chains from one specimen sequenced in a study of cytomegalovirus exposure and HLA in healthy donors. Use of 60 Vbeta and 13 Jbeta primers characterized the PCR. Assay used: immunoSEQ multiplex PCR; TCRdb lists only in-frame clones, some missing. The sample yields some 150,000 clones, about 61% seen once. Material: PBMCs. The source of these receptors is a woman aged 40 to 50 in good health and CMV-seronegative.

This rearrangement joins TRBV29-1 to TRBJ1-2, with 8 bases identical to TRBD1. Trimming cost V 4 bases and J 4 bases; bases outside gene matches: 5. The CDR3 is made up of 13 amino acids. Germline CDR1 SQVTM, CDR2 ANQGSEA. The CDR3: CSVVRGRGYGYTF. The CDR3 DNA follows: TGCAGCGTTGTCAGGGGGCGCGGCTATGGCTACACCTTC.

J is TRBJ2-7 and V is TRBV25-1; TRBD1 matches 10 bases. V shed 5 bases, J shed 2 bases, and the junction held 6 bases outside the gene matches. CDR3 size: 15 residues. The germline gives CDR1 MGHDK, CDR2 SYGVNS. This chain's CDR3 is CASSQTGGRAYEQYF. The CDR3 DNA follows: TGTGCCAGCAGTCAGACAGGGGGCCGGGCCTACGAGCAGTACTTC.

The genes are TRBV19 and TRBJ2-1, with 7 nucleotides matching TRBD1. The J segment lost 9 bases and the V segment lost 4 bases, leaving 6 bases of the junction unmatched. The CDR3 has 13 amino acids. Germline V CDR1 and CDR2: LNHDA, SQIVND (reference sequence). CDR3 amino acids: CASSRGTAGEQFF. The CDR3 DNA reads TGTGCCAGTAGTAGAGGGACAGCTGGTGAGCAGTTCTTC.

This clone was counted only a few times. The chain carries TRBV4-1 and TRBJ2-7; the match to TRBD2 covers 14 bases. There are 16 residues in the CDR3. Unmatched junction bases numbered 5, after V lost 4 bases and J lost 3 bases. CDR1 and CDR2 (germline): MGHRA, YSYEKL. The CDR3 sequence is CASSRRLAGGIYEQYF. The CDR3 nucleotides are TGCGCCAGCAGCCGGAGACTAGCGGGGGGGATCTACGAGCAGTACTTC.

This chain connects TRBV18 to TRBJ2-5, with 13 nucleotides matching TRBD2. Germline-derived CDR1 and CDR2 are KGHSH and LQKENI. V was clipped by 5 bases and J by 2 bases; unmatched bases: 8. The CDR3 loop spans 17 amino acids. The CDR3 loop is CASSSLTSGGLQETQYF. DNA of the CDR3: TGTGCCAGCTCATCCTTGACTAGCGGGGGGCTACAAGAGACCCAGTACTTC.

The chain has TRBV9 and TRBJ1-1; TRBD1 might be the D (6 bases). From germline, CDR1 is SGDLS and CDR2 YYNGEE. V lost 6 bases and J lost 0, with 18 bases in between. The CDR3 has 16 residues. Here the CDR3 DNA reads TGTGCCAGCACCCCTTTGACAGGCTTCATGAACACTGAAGCTTTCTTT. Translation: CASTPLTGFMNTEAFF.

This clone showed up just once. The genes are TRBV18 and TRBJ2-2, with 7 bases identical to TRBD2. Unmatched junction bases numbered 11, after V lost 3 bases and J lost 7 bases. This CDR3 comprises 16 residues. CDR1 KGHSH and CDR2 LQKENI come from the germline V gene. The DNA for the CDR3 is TGTGCCAGCTCACCGGAGATGGCGGGGGTCGGCGGGGAGCTGTTTTTT. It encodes CASSPEMAGVGGELFF. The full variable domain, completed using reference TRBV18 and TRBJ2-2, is NAGVMQNPRHLVRRRGQEARLRCSPMKGHSHVYWYRQLPEEGLKFMVYLQKENIIDESGMPKERFSAEFPKEGPSILRIQQVVRGDSAAYFCASSPEMAGVGGELFFGEGSRLTVL.

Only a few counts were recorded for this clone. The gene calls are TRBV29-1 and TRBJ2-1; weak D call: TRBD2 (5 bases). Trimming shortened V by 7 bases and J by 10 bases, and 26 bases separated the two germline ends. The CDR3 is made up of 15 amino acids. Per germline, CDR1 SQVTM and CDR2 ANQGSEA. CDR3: CSAWVAGSPRGEQFF. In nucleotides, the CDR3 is TGCAGCGCCTGGGTAGCTGGGTCTCCAAGAGGGGAGCAGTTCTTC.

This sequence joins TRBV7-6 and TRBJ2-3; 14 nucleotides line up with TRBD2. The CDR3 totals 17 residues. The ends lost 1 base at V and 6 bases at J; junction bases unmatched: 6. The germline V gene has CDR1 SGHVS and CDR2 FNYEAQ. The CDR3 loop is CASSLGGTSGGRDTQYF. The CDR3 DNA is TGTGCCAGCAGCTTAGGAGGGACTAGCGGGGGTAGGGATACGCAGTATTTT.

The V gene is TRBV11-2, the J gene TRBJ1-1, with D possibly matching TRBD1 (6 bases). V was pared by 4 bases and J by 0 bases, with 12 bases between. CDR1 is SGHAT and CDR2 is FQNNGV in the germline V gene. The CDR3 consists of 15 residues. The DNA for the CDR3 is TGTGCCAGCAGCTGGGGGGGCAGGTTGAACACTGAAGCTTTCTTT. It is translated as CASSWGGRLNTEAFF.

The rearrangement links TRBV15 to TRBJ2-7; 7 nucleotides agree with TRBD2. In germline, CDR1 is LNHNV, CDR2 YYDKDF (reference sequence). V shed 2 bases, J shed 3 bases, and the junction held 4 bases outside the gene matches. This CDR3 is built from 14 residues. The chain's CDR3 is CATSRTGGGYEQYF. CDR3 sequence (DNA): TGTGCCACCAGCAGAACTGGGGGGGGCTACGAGCAGTACTTC.

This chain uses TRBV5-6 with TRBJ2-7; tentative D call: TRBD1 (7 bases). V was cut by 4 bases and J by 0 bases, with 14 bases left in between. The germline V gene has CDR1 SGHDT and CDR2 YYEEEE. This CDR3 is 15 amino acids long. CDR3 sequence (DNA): TGTGCCAGCAGCCTCAGGGGGGTTCTCTCCTACGAGCAGTACTTC. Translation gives CASSLRGVLSYEQYF.

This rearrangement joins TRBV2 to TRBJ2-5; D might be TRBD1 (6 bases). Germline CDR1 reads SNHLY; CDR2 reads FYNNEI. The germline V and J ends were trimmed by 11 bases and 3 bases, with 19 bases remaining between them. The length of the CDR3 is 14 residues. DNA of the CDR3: TGTGCCGTCCTACAGGGACCTGGGAAAGAGACCCAGTACTTC. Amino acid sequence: CAVLQGPGKETQYF. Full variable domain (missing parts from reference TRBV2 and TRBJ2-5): EPEVTQTPSHQVTQMGQEVILRCVPISNHLYFYWYRQILGQKVEFLVSFYNNEISEKSEIFDDQFSVERPDGSNFTLKIRSTKLEDSAMYFCAVLQGPGKETQYFGPGTRLLVL.

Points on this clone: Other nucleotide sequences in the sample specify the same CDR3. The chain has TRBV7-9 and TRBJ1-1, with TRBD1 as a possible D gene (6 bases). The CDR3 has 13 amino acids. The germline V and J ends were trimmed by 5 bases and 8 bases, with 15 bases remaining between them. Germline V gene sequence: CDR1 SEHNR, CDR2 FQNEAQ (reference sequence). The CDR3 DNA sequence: TGTGCCAGCAGCCCAGGGGATTGGACCGAAGCTTTCTTT. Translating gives CASSPGDWTEAFF.

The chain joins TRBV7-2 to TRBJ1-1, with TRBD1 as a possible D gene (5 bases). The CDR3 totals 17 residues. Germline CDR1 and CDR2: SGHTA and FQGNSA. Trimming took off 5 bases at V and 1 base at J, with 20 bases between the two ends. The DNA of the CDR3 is TGTGCCAGCAGCCTGACGGCCAACGTGGGGCCGAACACTGAAGCTTTCTTT. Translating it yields CASSLTANVGPNTEAFF.

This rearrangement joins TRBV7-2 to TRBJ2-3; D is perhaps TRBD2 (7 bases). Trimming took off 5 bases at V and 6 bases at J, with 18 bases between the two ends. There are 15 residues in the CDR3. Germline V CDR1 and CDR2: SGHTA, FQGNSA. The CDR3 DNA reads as TGTGCCAGCAGCCCAAGGGGGGGGTTTGTTGATACGCAGTATTTT. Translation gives CASSPRGGFVDTQYF.

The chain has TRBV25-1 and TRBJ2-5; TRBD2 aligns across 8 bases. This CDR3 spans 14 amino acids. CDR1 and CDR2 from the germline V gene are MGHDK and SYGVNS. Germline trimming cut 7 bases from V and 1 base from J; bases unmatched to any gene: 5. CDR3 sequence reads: CASMYSGGQETQYF. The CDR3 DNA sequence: TGTGCCAGCATGTACAGCGGGGGCCAAGAGACCCAGTACTTC.

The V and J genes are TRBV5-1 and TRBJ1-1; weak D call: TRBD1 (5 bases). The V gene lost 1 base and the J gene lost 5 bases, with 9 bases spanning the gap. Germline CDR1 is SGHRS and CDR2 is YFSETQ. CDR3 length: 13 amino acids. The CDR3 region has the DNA TGCGCCAGCAGCTTGTGGGGGGGAACTGAAGCTTTCTTT. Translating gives CASSLWGGTEAFF.

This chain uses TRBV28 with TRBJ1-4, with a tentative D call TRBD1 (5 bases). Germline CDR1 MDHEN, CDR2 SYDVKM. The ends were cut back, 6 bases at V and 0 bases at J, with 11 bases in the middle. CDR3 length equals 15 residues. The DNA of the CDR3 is TGTGCCAGCAGAGGGGCGGATGCAACTAATGAAAAACTGTTTTTT. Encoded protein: CASRGADATNEKLFF. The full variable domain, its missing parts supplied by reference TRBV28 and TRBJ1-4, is DVKVTQSSRYLVKRTGEKVFLECVQDMDHENMFWYRQDPGLGLRLIYFSYDVKMKEKGDIPEGYSVSREKKERFSLILESASTNQTSMYLCASRGADATNEKLFFGSGTQLSVL.